This T cell receptor (beta chain) originates from a study of regulatory T cells in long-lasting Graves disease. For TCR beta, libraries came from iRepertoire HTBI primers and Arm-PCR of CDR3 regions. Under the authors' procedure: Samples jointly harbored about 63 TRBV and 15 or so TRBJ segments. TCRdb reanalysed the multiplex PCR reads using MiXCR and keeps one entry per CDR3 protein. What appears here as the V and J calls and clone size reflects TCRdb's work, not the paper's. This repertoire shows some 370,000 distinct CDR3 sequences, 20% found once; its top ten account for roughly 20%. Whole-study findings and limits: Persistent disease favored TRBV28, TRBJ1-2 and TRBJ2-5.

Documented time point: persistent/refractory GD, antithyroid drugs over 5 years with positive TRAb. From RNA extracted from PBMCs, the TCR library was made. From an endocrinology department in Xi'an, China, came the patients. This clonotype was seen many times. The target antigen is unknown. Germline V gene lookup returns CDR1 KGHDR and CDR2 SFDVKD. The CDR3 is 12 amino acids. V shed 0 bases and J shed 9 bases, with 8 bases lying between them. The rearrangement joins TRBV24-1 to TRBJ2-7, with D unclear. The TCR comes from a female donor with Graves disease. Specimen: peripheral blood mononuclear cells (PBMCs), collected when the disease was refractory, from a patient treated with antithyroid drugs. CDR3 sequence (DNA): TGTGCCACCAGTGATTTGCCCCCCGGGCAGTACTTC. Translating gives CATSDLPPGQYF.